Listed here is a single T cell receptor (beta chain). The data were taken from a study of blood T cell repertoires in COVID-19. Turning to the study itself: T cells, B-cell-depleted T cells, or PBMCs provided the cDNA or gDNA that served as material.

CDR1 SNHLY and CDR2 FYNNEI come from the germline V gene. The CDR3 covers 13 residues. The trim removed 4 bases at V and 3 bases at J, leaving 1 base unmatched. In the authors' workflow: Amplification from reference gene primers served as the basis for estimated nucleated cell counts. The repertoire was sequenced with immunoSEQ multiplex PCR; TCRdb's copy has only in-frame clones and lacks some. That table supplies the V and J calls and clone size; D and trimming were determined from the DNA. The data show 200,000 to 300,000 clones, with 80% to 90% seen just once and around 2.5% held by the top ten. The receptor's source is a woman aged 45-65 years with acute or convalescent COVID-19. The rearrangement links TRBV2 to TRBJ2-5; 8 bases are shared with TRBD1. Source material: peripheral blood. CDR3 sequence: CASSGGQEETQYF. Here the CDR3 DNA reads TGTGCCAGCAGTGGGGGACAGGAAGAGACCCAGTACTTC.